Listed below are T cell receptor beta chains from one sample, sequenced in a study of blood T cell repertoires in COVID-19. The assay was immunoSEQ multiplex PCR, and TCRdb's table has in-frame clones only and misses some. The repertoire holds about 270,000 clones, with around nine tenths as singletons. The material sequenced was PBMCs or T cells enriched from blood (not recorded which). These receptors all stem from a woman in her late teens or twenties who had recovered from COVID-19. Each CDR3 is given with its conserved first and last residue. The D gene is left open where the match is weak. For some rows the clone size is stated as once, few or many, or as a class when expanded; others skip it.

d_call: NA; clone_size: once; j_call: TRBJ1-6; v_call: TRBV6-4; cdr3_aa: CASSDGGTTLHF; cdr3_nt: TGTGCCAGCAGTGATGGGGGCACCACCCTCCACTTT
d_call: NA; clone_size: NA; j_call: TRBJ2-7; v_call: TRBV12-3/TRBV12-4; cdr3_aa: CASSLIGAYEQYF; cdr3_nt: TGTGCCAGCAGTTTAATCGGAGCCTACGAGCAGTACTTC
d_call: NA; clone_size: NA; j_call: TRBJ2-5; v_call: TRBV9; cdr3_aa: CASSVGPTQDKTQYF; cdr3_nt: TGTGCCAGCAGCGTTGGTCCCACTCAAGACAAGACCCAGTACTTC
d_call: NA; clone_size: NA; j_call: TRBJ2-7; v_call: TRBV6-5; cdr3_aa: CASSYGPSYEQYF; cdr3_nt: TGTGCCAGCAGTTACGGGCCGTCCTACGAGCAGTACTTC
d_call: TRBD2; clone_size: NA; j_call: TRBJ2-7; v_call: TRBV9; cdr3_aa: CASSPLAGTYEQYF; cdr3_nt: TGTGCCAGCAGCCCCCTAGCGGGGACCTACGAGCAGTACTTC
d_call: TRBD1; clone_size: NA; j_call: TRBJ2-7; v_call: TRBV29-1; cdr3_aa: CSVGGQVDEQYF; cdr3_nt: TGCAGCGTTGGAGGACAGGTCGACGAGCAGTACTTC
d_call: NA; clone_size: many; j_call: TRBJ1-3; v_call: TRBV9; cdr3_aa: CASSVSLRQEQNTIYF; cdr3_nt: TGTGCCAGCAGCGTATCCCTCCGACAGGAGCAAAACACCATATATTTT
d_call: TRBD1; clone_size: NA; j_call: TRBJ2-5; v_call: TRBV11-3; cdr3_aa: CASSRKLQGNQETQYF; cdr3_nt: TGTGCCAGCAGTCGCAAACTACAGGGGAACCAAGAGACCCAGTACTTC
d_call: NA; clone_size: NA; j_call: TRBJ1-2; v_call: TRBV30; cdr3_aa: CAWSGDELDSLYGYTF; cdr3_nt: TGTGCCTGGAGCGGTGACGAATTGGACAGCCTATATGGCTACACCTTC
d_call: NA; clone_size: NA; j_call: TRBJ2-3; v_call: TRBV25-1; cdr3_aa: CASSEWGYLRYF; cdr3_nt: TGTGCCAGCAGTGAATGGGGCTACCTAAGGTATTTT
d_call: TRBD2; clone_size: NA; j_call: TRBJ2-5; v_call: TRBV11-2; cdr3_aa: CASSLDGTSVVQETQYF; cdr3_nt: TGTGCCAGCAGCTTAGATGGGACTAGCGTAGTACAAGAGACCCAGTACTTC
d_call: NA; clone_size: few; j_call: TRBJ2-7; v_call: TRBV27; cdr3_aa: CASSFRTPTYEQYF; cdr3_nt: TGTGCCAGCAGTTTCCGGACACCCACCTACGAGCAGTACTTC
d_call: NA; clone_size: NA; j_call: TRBJ2-7; v_call: TRBV27; cdr3_aa: CASSSTGRLEEQYF; cdr3_nt: TGTGCCAGCAGTTCGACAGGGAGGCTAGAAGAGCAGTACTTC
d_call: NA; clone_size: NA; j_call: TRBJ2-5; v_call: TRBV6-1; cdr3_aa: CASSERQETQYF; cdr3_nt: TGTGCCAGCAGTGAAAGACAGGAGACCCAGTACTTC
d_call: NA; clone_size: many; j_call: TRBJ1-6; v_call: TRBV7-2; cdr3_aa: CASSFLGRDNSPLHF; cdr3_nt: TGTGCCAGCAGCTTTTTGGGCAGGGATAATTCACCCCTCCACTTT
d_call: NA; clone_size: NA; j_call: TRBJ2-1; v_call: TRBV19; cdr3_aa: CASSIPGAGEQFF; cdr3_nt: TGTGCCAGTAGTATACCAGGGGCGGGTGAGCAGTTCTTC
d_call: TRBD2; clone_size: NA; j_call: TRBJ2-7; v_call: TRBV7-2; cdr3_aa: CASSSGGRNYEQYF; cdr3_nt: TGTGCCAGCAGCTCGGGGGGGCGGAACTACGAGCAGTACTTC
d_call: TRBD1; clone_size: NA; j_call: TRBJ2-5; v_call: TRBV5-1; cdr3_aa: CASSIIGGEETQYF; cdr3_nt: TGCGCCAGCAGCATTATAGGGGGCGAGGAGACCCAGTACTTC
d_call: TRBD2; clone_size: once; j_call: TRBJ2-1; v_call: TRBV29-1; cdr3_aa: CSVDESGRGPYNEQFF; cdr3_nt: TGCAGCGTTGATGAGAGCGGGAGGGGTCCATACAATGAGCAGTTCTTC
d_call: TRBD1; clone_size: once; j_call: TRBJ1-4; v_call: TRBV4-1; cdr3_aa: CASRTGANNEKLFF; cdr3_nt: TGCGCCAGCAGAACAGGGGCCAATAATGAAAAACTGTTTTTT
d_call: NA; clone_size: NA; j_call: TRBJ2-1; v_call: TRBV30; cdr3_aa: CAWSMDTFYNEQFF; cdr3_nt: TGTGCCTGGAGTATGGACACCTTCTACAATGAGCAGTTCTTC